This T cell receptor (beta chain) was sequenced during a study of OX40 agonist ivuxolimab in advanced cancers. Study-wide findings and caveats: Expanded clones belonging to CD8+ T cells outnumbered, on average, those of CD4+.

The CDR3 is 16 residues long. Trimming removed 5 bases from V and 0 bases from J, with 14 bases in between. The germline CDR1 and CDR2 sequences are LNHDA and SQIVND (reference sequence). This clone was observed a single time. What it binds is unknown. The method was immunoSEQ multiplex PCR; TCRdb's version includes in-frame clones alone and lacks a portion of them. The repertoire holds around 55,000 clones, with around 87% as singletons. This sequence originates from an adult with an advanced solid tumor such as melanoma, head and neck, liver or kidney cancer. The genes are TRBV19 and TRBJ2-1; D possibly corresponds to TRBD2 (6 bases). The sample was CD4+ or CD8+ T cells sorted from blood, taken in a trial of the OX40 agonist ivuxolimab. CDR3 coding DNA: TGTGCCAGTAGTTCCCTAGCGACCCCCTCCTACAATGAGCAGTTCTTC. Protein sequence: CASSSLATPSYNEQFF.